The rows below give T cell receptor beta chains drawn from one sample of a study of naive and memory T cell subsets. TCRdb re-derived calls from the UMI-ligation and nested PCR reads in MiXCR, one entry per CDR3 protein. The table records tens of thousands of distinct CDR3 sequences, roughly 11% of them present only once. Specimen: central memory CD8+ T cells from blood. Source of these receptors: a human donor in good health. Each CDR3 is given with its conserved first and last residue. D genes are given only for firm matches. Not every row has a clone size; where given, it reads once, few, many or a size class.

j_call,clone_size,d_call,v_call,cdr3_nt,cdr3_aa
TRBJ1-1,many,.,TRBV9,TGTGCCAGCAGCGTAGCTACCGGGACTGAAGCTTTCTTT,CASSVATGTEAFF
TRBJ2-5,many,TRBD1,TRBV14,TGTGCCAGCAGCCACCACGAGGTCGTACAGGGGCAAGAGACCCAGTACTTC,CASSHHEVVQGQETQYF
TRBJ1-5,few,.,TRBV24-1,TGTGCCACCAGGGGGCCAGCTGAAAATCAGCCCCAGCATTTT,CATRGPAENQPQHF
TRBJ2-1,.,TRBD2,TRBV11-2,TGTGCCAGCAGCTCCGACCGGACTAGCGGGAGGGCCGTGGTTGAGCAGTTCTTC,CASSSDRTSGRAVVEQFF
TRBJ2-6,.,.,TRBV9,TGTGCCAGCAGCGGGAGGACTGGGGCCAACGTCCTGACTTTC,CASSGRTGANVLTF
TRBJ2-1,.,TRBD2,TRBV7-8,TGTGCCAGCAGCTTAGGGGGGGGGTTTTACAATGAGCAGTTCTTC,CASSLGGGFYNEQFF
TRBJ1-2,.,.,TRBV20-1,TGCAGTGCTAGTCGCCCGGACAGCTTTGCTAACTATGGCTACACCTTC,CSASRPDSFANYGYTF
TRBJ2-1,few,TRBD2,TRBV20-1,TGCAGTGCTAATAGCGGGAGCTCCTACAATGAGCAGTTCTTC,CSANSGSSYNEQFF
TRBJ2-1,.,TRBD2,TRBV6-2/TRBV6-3,TGTGCCAGCAGTGATCCCTCCATCAGGGCGGGAGGGCGGAATGAGCAGTTCTTC,CASSDPSIRAGGRNEQFF
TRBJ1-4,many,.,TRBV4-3,TGCGCCAGCAGCCAAGATATGGGAAAACTGTTTTTT,CASSQDMGKLFF
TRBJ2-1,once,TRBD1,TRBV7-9,TGTGCCAGCAGCTCAAGACAGGGGATGGTGGATGAGCAGTTCTTC,CASSSRQGMVDEQFF
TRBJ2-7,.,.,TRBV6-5,TGTGCCAGCATGATCACGGACAGAGCCTACGAGCAGTACTTC,CASMITDRAYEQYF
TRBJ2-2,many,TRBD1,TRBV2,TGTGCCAGCAGGACAGGGAGCGACACCGGGGAGCTGTTTTTT,CASRTGSDTGELFF
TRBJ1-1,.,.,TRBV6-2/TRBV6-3,TGTGCCAGCAGTTCGTCCTCCATGAACACTGAAGCTTTCTTT,CASSSSSMNTEAFF
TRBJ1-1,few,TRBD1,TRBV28,TGTGCCAGCAGTTTGCAGGGGGCGACTGAAGCTTTCTTT,CASSLQGATEAFF
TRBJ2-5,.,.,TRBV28,TGTGCCAGCAGTTTAAGGAGTGCCACTCGGGAGACCCAGTACTTC,CASSLRSATRETQYF
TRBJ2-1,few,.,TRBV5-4,TGTGCCAGCAGCTCCCTCACCTTGCCCCGGGACTTGGAGGGGGTTGAGCAGTTCTTC,CASSSLTLPRDLEGVEQFF
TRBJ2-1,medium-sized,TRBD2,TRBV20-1,TGCAGTGCCTTTCTCGGGAGGGCCAACAATGAGCAGTTCTTC,CSAFLGRANNEQFF
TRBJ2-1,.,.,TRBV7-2,TGTGCCAGCAGCTTAGGAGTAGGTAGGAATGAGCAGTTCTTC,CASSLGVGRNEQFF
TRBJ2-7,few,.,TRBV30,TGTGCCTGGAGTGTAGGTACCCGGGACGAGCAGTACTTC,CAWSVGTRDEQYF
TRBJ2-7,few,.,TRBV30,TGTGCCTGGAGTGTAGGTGCGCCCTACGAGCAGTACTTC,CAWSVGAPYEQYF
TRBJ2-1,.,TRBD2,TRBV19,TGTGCCAGTAGTTTAAGCGGGAAAATCACCTACAATGAGCAGTTCTTC,CASSLSGKITYNEQFF
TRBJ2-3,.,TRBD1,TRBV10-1,TGCGCCAGCAGTGACCTCGATGGCCGAGGGACAGATACGCGGTATTTT,CASSDLDGRGTDTRYF
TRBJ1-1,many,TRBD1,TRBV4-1,TGCGCCAGCAGCCTCCCAGGGGGGGGCACTGAAGCTTTCTTT,CASSLPGGGTEAFF
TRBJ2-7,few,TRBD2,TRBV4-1,TGCGCCAGCAGACAAGGTGGCGGGAGATCCTACGAGCAGTACTTC,CASRQGGGRSYEQYF
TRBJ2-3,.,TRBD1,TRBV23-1,TGCGCCCCATCTCAAAAACAGGGGAGTAGGAATTCGGATACGCAGTATTTT,CAPSQKQGSRNSDTQYF
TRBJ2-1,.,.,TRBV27,TGTGCCAGCAGTGCCCGACAGCCCTCGAGCTCCTACAATGAGCAGTTCTTC,CASSARQPSSSYNEQFF
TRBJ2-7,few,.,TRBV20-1,TGCAGTGCTAAAATCCGGGACTACGAGCAGTACTTC,CSAKIRDYEQYF
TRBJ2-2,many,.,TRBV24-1,TGTGCCACCAGTGAGCTGAGGGACGGGGAGCTGTTTTTT,CATSELRDGELFF
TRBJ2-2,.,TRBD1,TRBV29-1,TGCAGCGTCCCATGGACAGGGTCCGGGGAGCTGTTTTTT,CSVPWTGSGELFF
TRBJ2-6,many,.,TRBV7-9,TGTGCCAGCAGCTGGGAGGAGAACTCTGGGGCCAACGTCCTGACTTTC,CASSWEENSGANVLTF
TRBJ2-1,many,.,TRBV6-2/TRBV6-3,TGTGCCAGCAGCTACCCGGGTGAGCAGTTCTTC,CASSYPGEQFF
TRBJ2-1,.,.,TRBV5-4,TGTGCCAGCAGCACGGGACCGCTAGAGCAGTTCTTC,CASSTGPLEQFF
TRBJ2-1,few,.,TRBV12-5,TGTGCTAGTGGTCCAACGGGATGGCCCTACAATGAGCAGTTCTTC,CASGPTGWPYNEQFF
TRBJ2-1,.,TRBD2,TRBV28,TGTGCCAGCAGTCCAGGACTAGCGGGGAGCTCCTACAATGAGCAGTTCTTC,CASSPGLAGSSYNEQFF
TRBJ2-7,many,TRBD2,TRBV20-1,TGCAGTGCTAGAGGGGGACTAGTGGGTAGCCACGAGCAGTACTTC,CSARGGLVGSHEQYF
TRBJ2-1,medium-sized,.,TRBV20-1,TGCAGTGCCCTTCTCACCCGGGACCATACCTACAATGAGCAGTTCTTC,CSALLTRDHTYNEQFF
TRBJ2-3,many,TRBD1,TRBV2,TGTGCCAGCAGTGCCGGGACAGTGGTGACGCGAGAGAGGCAGTATTTT,CASSAGTVVTRERQYF
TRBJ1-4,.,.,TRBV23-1,TGCGCCAGCAGTCAAACGGGACGGAAGACCTATGAAAAACTGTTTTTT,CASSQTGRKTYEKLFF
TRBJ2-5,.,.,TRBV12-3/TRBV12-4,TGTGCCAGCAGTTTGGCGGCGGAGCAAGAGACCCAGTACTTC,CASSLAAEQETQYF
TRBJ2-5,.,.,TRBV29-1,TGCAGCGTCCAGGGGCTATCAGGAGAGACCCAGTACTTC,CSVQGLSGETQYF
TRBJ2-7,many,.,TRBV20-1,TGCAGTGCGGACAACTACGAGCAGTACTTC,CSADNYEQYF
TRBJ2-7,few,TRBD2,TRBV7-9,TGTGCCAGCAGCTCGGGACTAGCGGTCCGCTACGAGCAGTACTTC,CASSSGLAVRYEQYF
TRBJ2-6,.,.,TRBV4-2,TGTGCCAGCAGCCAAGAGACATCCCCCGCTGGGGCCAACGTCCTGACTTTC,CASSQETSPAGANVLTF
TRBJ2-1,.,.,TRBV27,TGTGCCAGCAGTTCCTTACTAGCAAGGTCCTACAATGAGCAGTTCTTC,CASSSLLARSYNEQFF
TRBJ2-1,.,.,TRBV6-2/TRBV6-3,TGTGCCAGCAGTGGCGCTAGAATGTTCTACAATGAGCAGTTCTTC,CASSGARMFYNEQFF
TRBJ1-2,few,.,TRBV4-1,TGCGCCAGCAGCCAACGTGACAGTGGTGCTAACTATGGCTACACCTTC,CASSQRDSGANYGYTF
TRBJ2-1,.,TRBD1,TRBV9,TGTGCCAGCAGCCCCCGGGACAGGGACTACAATGAGCAGTTCTTC,CASSPRDRDYNEQFF
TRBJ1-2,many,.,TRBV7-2,TGTGCCAGCAGCTTAGATTATCTACCCAGGGCGGATGGCTACACCTTC,CASSLDYLPRADGYTF